One and the same sample provided the 21 T cell receptor beta chains below, sequenced in a study of CD8 T cells in ankylosing spondylitis. A single record per CDR3 protein comes from TCRdb applying MiXCR to the 5' RACE reads. The sample carries a few hundred thousand distinct CDR3 sequences, over 15% recorded once. The sample comprised blood, either unsorted or a sorted T cell fraction (not recorded which). These receptors came from a male donor with ankylosing spondylitis or in good health (not recorded which).

The V call is TRBV5-6, the J call TRBJ1-5; the match to TRBD1 covers 8 bases. J lost 7 bases, V lost 2 bases, and 5 bases had no gene match. The CDR3 length is 14 residues. Germline CDR1 SGHDT, CDR2 YYEEEE. The CDR3 nucleotides read TGTGCCAGCAGCTTCGGCAGGGGGCGACAGCCCCAGCATTTT. Its translation is CASSFGRGRQPQHF.

This chain links TRBV11-2 with TRBJ2-3; the match to TRBD2 covers 7 bases. The CDR3 contains 16 residues. Germline V gives CDR1 SGHAT, CDR2 FQNNGV. The V gene end was trimmed by 0 bases and the J gene end by 2 bases; junction bases not matched to a gene: 5. In DNA, the CDR3 is TGTGCCAGCAGCTTAGATCCTAGCGGACACACAGATACGCAGTATTTT. It specifies CASSLDPSGHTDTQYF.

This clonotype was detected ten times or more. The chain uses TRBV29-1 and TRBJ2-1; TRBD2 agrees at 13 bases. Germline lookup yields CDR1 SQVTM and CDR2 ANQGSEA. This CDR3 is built from 14 residues. The V segment lost 4 bases and the J segment 12 bases; nucleotides outside the gene matches: 9. The DNA of the CDR3 is TGCAGCGTTGGTGGACTAGCGGGAGTATCTGTGCAGTTCTTC. Its translation: CSVGGLAGVSVQFF.

The rearrangement links TRBV4-1 to TRBJ2-5, with 10 nucleotides matching TRBD2. Germline CDR1 MGHRA, CDR2 YSYEKL. J was trimmed by 3 bases and V by 5 bases; bases with no gene match: 6. The CDR3 length is 15 residues. The CDR3 DNA reads as TGCGCCAGCAGCGGGGTAGCGGGAGGTGAAGAGACCCAGTACTTC. The encoded protein is CASSGVAGGEETQYF.

This clonotype was detected only a few times. J is TRBJ2-7 and V is TRBV6-5; possible D gene TRBD2, 6 bases. CDR3 length: 14 residues. Deletions cut 0 bases from V and 6 bases from J, with 12 bases between. The germline gives CDR1 MNHEY, CDR2 SVGAGI. The CDR3 protein is CASSYSGEAVEQYF. The CDR3 DNA reads TGTGCCAGCAGTTACTCGGGGGAGGCAGTCGAGCAGTACTTC.

The sample holds a few counts of this clonotype. The chain joins TRBV4-1 to TRBJ2-3; 8 bases are a match to TRBD2. Germline values: CDR1 MGHRA, CDR2 YSYEKL. Losses at the gene ends were 2 bases for V and 4 bases for J; bases not matched to a gene: 8. The CDR3 has 16 amino acids. This CDR3 reads CASSQYSGSNADTQYF. For the CDR3, the DNA is TGCGCCAGCAGCCAATACAGCGGGAGCAATGCAGATACGCAGTATTTT.

This clonotype turned up a few times. The rearrangement links TRBV6-2 or TRBV6-3 to TRBJ2-5; 10 bases map to TRBD1. The CDR3 is made up of 15 amino acids. Per germline, CDR1 MNHEY and CDR2 SVGEGT. Trimming cost V 5 bases and J 5 bases; bases outside gene matches: 8. CDR3 bases: TGTGCCAGCAGTCAGGGACAGGGGACATCGGAGACCCAGTACTTC. This encodes CASSQGQGTSETQYF.

This clonotype has ten or more counts. This chain connects TRBV5-1 to TRBJ2-7; D might be TRBD2 (5 bases). Trimming cost V 3 bases and J 0 bases, with 13 bases left between them. Germline lookup yields CDR1 SGHRS and CDR2 YFSETQ. This CDR3 spans 15 amino acids. As DNA, the CDR3 is TGCGCCAGCAGCTCCTCCAAGCGGTCCTCCTACGAGCAGTACTTC. It translates to CASSSSKRSSYEQYF.

The gene calls are TRBV7-9 and TRBJ2-1; D is unresolved. This CDR3 has 16 residues. V shed 5 bases and J shed 0 bases, with 14 bases lying between them. Germline V lookup: CDR1 SEHNR, CDR2 FQNEAQ (reference sequence). The CDR3 region is CASSPREARSYNEQFF. In DNA, the CDR3 is TGTGCCAGCAGCCCACGCGAGGCACGCTCCTACAATGAGCAGTTCTTC.

This rearrangement joins TRBV5-1 to TRBJ1-4; a possible D gene is TRBD1 (6 bases). V dropped 3 bases and J dropped 4 bases, with 13 bases sitting between them. This CDR3 contains 15 residues. CDR1 SGHRS and CDR2 YFSETQ come from the germline V gene. CDR3 in amino acids: CASSWTTGYNEKLFF. In DNA, the CDR3 is TGCGCCAGCAGCTGGACGACAGGATATAATGAAAAACTGTTTTTT.

The chain is built from TRBV29-1 and TRBJ2-2; 10 nucleotides agree with TRBD1. The CDR3 is 15 residues long. CDR1 is SQVTM and CDR2 is ANQGSEA in the germline V gene. J lost 5 bases, V lost 6 bases, and 9 bases had no gene match. The CDR3 sequence is CSVVTGGSGTGELFF. DNA for the CDR3: TGCAGCGTCGTGACAGGGGGCAGTGGTACCGGGGAGCTGTTTTTT.

This clonotype appeared a few times. The V gene is TRBV4-3, the J gene TRBJ2-7, with D unresolved. Per the germline V gene, CDR1 is LGHNA and CDR2 is YSLEER. V was trimmed by 4 bases and J by 0 bases, leaving 13 bases between them. This CDR3 has 15 amino acids. CDR3 sequence reads: CASSPQYKSSYEQYF. Here the CDR3 DNA reads TGCGCCAGCAGCCCCCAGTACAAGAGCTCCTACGAGCAGTACTTC.

This clonotype showed up just a few times. The chain links TRBV4-1 to TRBJ2-7; TRBD1 is a possible D gene (6 bases). V was shortened by 3 bases and J by 5 bases, with 20 bases between the two germline ends. Germline V CDR1 and CDR2: MGHRA, YSYEKL. CDR3 length: 16 residues. CDR3 nucleotide sequence: TGCGCCAGCAGCCAGTTGGGACATCCAAAAGGGGACGAGCAGTACTTC. It yields the protein CASSQLGHPKGDEQYF.

This clonotype was seen more than once but under ten times. The J gene is TRBJ1-5, the V gene TRBV6-2 or TRBV6-3; tentative D call: TRBD1 (5 bases). This CDR3 has 15 amino acids. Trimming cost V 2 bases and J 0 bases, with 8 bases left between them. CDR1 MNHEY and CDR2 SVGEGT come from the germline V gene. The CDR3 sequence is CASSYEGHSNQPQHF. In nucleotides, the CDR3 is TGTGCCAGCAGTTACGAGGGGCATAGCAATCAGCCCCAGCATTTT.

Ten or more counts support this clonotype. The rearrangement links TRBV5-1 to TRBJ2-1, with D possibly matching TRBD1 (6 bases). This CDR3 comprises 15 residues. The germline V gene has CDR1 SGHRS and CDR2 YFSETQ. V gave up 5 bases and J gave up 2 bases, with 14 bases separating them. The chain's CDR3 is CASREGQHPYNEQFF. CDR3 in DNA: TGCGCCAGCAGGGAAGGACAGCACCCCTACAATGAGCAGTTCTTC. Supplemented by reference TRBV5-1 and TRBJ2-1, the full variable domain reads KAGVTQTPRYLIKTRGQQVTLSCSPISGHRSVSWYQQTPGQGLQFLFEYFSETQRNKGNFPGRFSGRQFSNSRSEMNVSTLELGDSALYLCASREGQHPYNEQFFGPGTRLTVL.

This clonotype was seen ten or more times. The V gene is TRBV4-3, the J gene TRBJ2-1, with 10 nucleotides matching TRBD2. The CDR3 is 15 residues long. The V and J ends lost 2 bases and 5 bases, in that order; junction bases with no gene match: 3. Germline CDR1 and CDR2: LGHNA and YSLEER. The CDR3 is CASSQWLAGDNEQFF. The CDR3 coding sequence is TGCGCCAGCAGCCAATGGCTAGCGGGGGACAATGAGCAGTTCTTC.

The chain carries TRBV28 and TRBJ2-1, with D unclear. The V end lost 2 bases, the J end lost 0 bases, and 8 bases lay between the germline ends. The CDR3 is 15 amino acids. Looked up from germline, CDR1 is MDHEN and CDR2 is SYDVKM. The CDR3 sequence is CASSLRFSSYNEQFF. The CDR3 DNA is TGTGCCAGCAGTTTAAGATTTAGCTCCTACAATGAGCAGTTCTTC.

The chain joins TRBV28 to TRBJ2-2, with no clear D. Germline CDR1 reads MDHEN; CDR2 reads SYDVKM. Trimming shortened V by 7 bases and J by 6 bases, and 18 bases separated the two germline ends. CDR3 length: 15 residues. CDR3 coding DNA: TGTGCCAGCACAGCCCCCGAGGCCAGTCCCGGGGAGCTGTTTTTT. It encodes CASTAPEASPGELFF.

Many counts were recorded for this clonotype. CDR3 protein: CASSQDTSGSSGELFF. The CDR3 coding sequence is TGCGCCAGCAGCCAGGATACTAGCGGGAGTTCCGGGGAGCTGTTTTTT. This chain uses TRBV4-3 with TRBJ2-2, with 11 bases aligning to TRBD2. V lost 3 bases and J lost 6; bases outside the gene matches: 6. CDR1 and CDR2 from the germline V gene are LGHNA and YSLEER. The CDR3 is 16 amino acids.

The chain combines TRBV12-3 or TRBV12-4 with TRBJ2-7, with unresolved D. V was cut by 3 bases and J by 2 bases, with 11 bases left in between. The CDR3 is 14 amino acids. CDR3 sequence: CASSFGGETYEQYF. The CDR3 coding sequence is TGTGCCAGCAGTTTCGGCGGTGAAACCTACGAGCAGTACTTC.

The V and J genes are TRBV21-1 and TRBJ1-6. TRBV21-1 is a pseudogene segment. The CDR3 has 16 residues. The CDR3 DNA sequence: TGTGCCAGCAGCAAATCTGTACCCAAGCATAATTCACCCCTCCACTTT. This sequence encodes CASSKSVPKHNSPLHF.